This note documents a single TCR beta chain sequence. This sample was included in a study of blood T cell repertoires in COVID-19. At the level of the study: Italy, Spain and the United States were the sources of the convalescent and acute COVID-19 samples. T cells, B-cell-depleted T cells, or PBMCs supplied cDNA or gDNA.

This CDR3 contains 18 residues. V was clipped by 0 bases and J by 1 base, with 14 bases between them. Germline CDR1 is SGHRS and CDR2 is YFSETQ. As handled by the study authors: Amplification of reference gene primers was used by the study to estimate nucleated cell counts. The method was immunoSEQ multiplex PCR; TCRdb's version includes in-frame clones alone and lacks a portion of them. V and J calls and clone size are those listed in that table; D and trimming were worked out from the DNA. The sample lists some 190,000 clones, roughly four fifths occurring once. The genes are TRBV5-1 and TRBJ2-6; TRBD1 is a possible D gene (6 bases). The sample was peripheral blood. The receptor was isolated from a woman between 50 and 59 years old with acute or convalescent COVID-19. CDR3 in amino acids: CASSLEGRGRSGANVLTF. The CDR3 DNA follows: TGCGCCAGCAGCTTGGAGGGCAGGGGTCGGTCTGGGGCCAACGTCCTGACTTTC. The variable domain in full, with the rest retrieved from reference TRBV5-1 and TRBJ2-6, is KAGVTQTPRYLIKTRGQQVTLSCSPISGHRSVSWYQQTPGQGLQFLFEYFSETQRNKGNFPGRFSGRQFSNSRSEMNVSTLELGDSALYLCASSLEGRGRSGANVLTFGAGSRLTVL.